The 25 T cell receptor beta chains below were found in one sample sequenced in a study of tumor-infiltrating lymphocytes in primary liver carcinoma. Making TCR beta cDNA involved approximately 530 ng total RNA and a constant-region primer. Library construction for TCR beta comprised three nested multiplex PCR rounds performed with slightly modified ARM-PCR. The first two PCR rounds used TRBV1-TRBV30 primers with a Cbeta primer, about 9 cycles each. TCRdb recomputed calls from the multiplex PCR reads with MiXCR, one row per CDR3 protein. The sample holds some 190,000 distinct CDR3 sequences, about 60% seen once. The blood RNA (from unsorted whole blood) was obtained, and germline DNA was also extracted. Specimen: peripheral blood. These receptors came from a man between 40 and 49 years old with primary liver carcinoma and hepatitis B virus infection.

CDR3: CASRGAIRSSEQYF. CDR3 DNA: TGTGCCAGCCGGGGGGCTATACGAAGCTCCGAGCAGTACTTC. J is TRBJ2-7 and V is TRBV28; a weak D match, TRBD2 (7 bases). CDR3 size: 14 residues. The germline V gene encodes CDR1 MDHEN and CDR2 SYDVKM. Deletions cut 8 bases from V and 6 bases from J, with 20 bases between.

This clonotype has at least ten counts. V is TRBV29-1 and J is TRBJ2-1, with 9 bases aligning to TRBD2. Germline V gene sequence: CDR1 SQVTM, CDR2 ANQGSEA. The CDR3 length is 14 residues. Trimming at V came to 7 bases and at J to 3 bases, leaving 7 bases not matched to a gene. In nucleotides, the CDR3 is TGCAGCGCACGCGGGGGGGGCCTCTACAATGAGCAGTTCTTC. Protein product: CSARGGGLYNEQFF.

As regards this clonotype: A much more abundant neighbour one base away suggests this may be a read error. The chain employs TRBV11-2 and TRBJ1-1; D is unresolved. This CDR3 comprises 15 residues. Germline V gene lookup returns CDR1 SGHAT and CDR2 FQNNGV. The CDR3 DNA reads as TGTGTCAGCAGACACAGAGGTAAGGGAGACACTGAAGCTTTCTTT. Residues: CVSRHRGKGDTEAFF.

Remarks on this clonotype: Germline and junction disagree at one end, which may indicate a read error. This chain links TRBV29-1 with TRBJ2-1; D unresolved. The CDR3 has 12 amino acids. Germline V gene data show CDR1 as SQVTM and CDR2 as ANQGSEA. The CDR3 protein is CSVSEDGKELFF. For the CDR3, the DNA is TGCAGCGTTAGTGAGGATGGAAAGGAGCTGTTCTTC.

In regard to this clonotype: Possible read error: a much larger clone is one base away. The chain has TRBV11-2 and TRBJ2-1, with D unresolved. From germline, CDR1 is SGHAT and CDR2 FQNNGV. CDR3 length equals 15 residues. DNA of the CDR3: TGTGCCGGCAGCTTAGATGGTCCACCAGTCGATGAGCAGTTCTTC. Residues: CAGSLDGPPVDEQFF.

This clonotype occurred a few times. The chain joins TRBV6-1 to TRBJ1-6, with D perhaps TRBD1 (6 bases). V lost 9 bases to trimming and J lost 4 bases, with 13 bases between them. Germline V gene data show CDR1 as MNHNS and CDR2 as SASEGT. The CDR3 has 14 amino acids. CDR3 residues: CASGTRSYNSPLHF. CDR3 coding DNA: TGTGCCAGTGGGACAAGATCTTATAATTCACCCCTCCACTTT.

On this clonotype: A junction boundary mismatches the germline segment, possibly from a read error. This chain connects TRBV10-3 to TRBJ2-7, with D perhaps given as TRBD1 or TRBD2 (5 bases each). This CDR3 comprises 15 residues. Germline V gene sequence: CDR1 ENHRY, CDR2 SYGVKD. The CDR3 region is CASSSPNGTSYEQYF. The CDR3 DNA follows: TGTGCCAGCAGTTCTCCTAACGGGACCTCCTACGAGCAGTACTTC.

The table lists this clonotype with many counts. The chain joins TRBV11-3 to TRBJ2-5; D unresolved. The CDR3 has 14 residues. Germline loops: CDR1 SGHNT, CDR2 YENEEA. Trimming shortened V by 5 bases and J by 5 bases, and 15 bases separated the two germline ends. CDR3 nucleotides: TGTGCCAGCAGCGAACCGGGTCTCCCGGAGACCCAGTACTTC. Its translation is CASSEPGLPETQYF.

J is TRBJ2-5 and V is TRBV10-3; the match to TRBD1 covers 9 bases. This CDR3 contains 14 residues. Losses at the gene ends were 9 bases for V and 2 bases for J; bases not matched to a gene: 7. Germline V CDR1 and CDR2: ENHRY, SYGVKD. Here the CDR3 reads CAINLGQGQETQYF. In DNA form, the CDR3 reads TGTGCCATTAACCTCGGACAGGGGCAAGAGACCCAGTACTTC.

This clonotype was picked up a small number of times. This chain connects TRBV25-1 to TRBJ2-3; D is undetermined. Trimming stripped 3 bases from V and 1 base from J, with 5 bases between. CDR1 and CDR2 from the germline V gene are MGHDK and SYGVNS. This CDR3 contains 13 residues. The CDR3 is CASSDGGTDTQYF. The CDR3 nucleotides are TGTGCCAGCAGTGACGGAGGCACAGATACGCAGTATTTT.

This clonotype was counted at least ten times. The rearrangement links TRBV10-3 to TRBJ1-1; TRBD1 aligns across 7 bases. Per the germline V gene, CDR1 is ENHRY and CDR2 is SYGVKD. V trimming: 4 bases; J trimming: 1 base; junction bases outside the gene matches: 3. CDR3 size: 14 residues. CDR3 DNA: TGTGCCATCAGTGGTGACAGGGCGAACACTGAAGCTTTCTTT. Translating gives CAISGDRANTEAFF.

The V call is TRBV4-1, the J call TRBJ2-1; 12 positions agree with TRBD2. V trimming: 0 bases; J trimming: 4 bases; junction bases outside the gene matches: 1. The CDR3 loop spans 16 amino acids. CDR1 is MGHRA, CDR2 YSYEKL, per germline. CDR3 protein: CASSQDGLAGYNEQFF. The CDR3 coding sequence is TGCGCCAGCAGCCAAGACGGACTAGCGGGATACAATGAGCAGTTCTTC.

V usage is TRBV4-1 and J usage is TRBJ2-3; D unresolved. Germline V gives CDR1 MGHRA, CDR2 YSYEKL. The CDR3 extends over 17 amino acids. Trimming removed 0 bases from V and 3 bases from J, with 16 bases in between. CDR3 DNA sequence: TGCGCCAGCAGCCAAGATTGGAGACGGACCAAAACAGATACGCAGTATTTT. It translates to CASSQDWRRTKTDTQYF.

The gene calls are TRBV11-1 and TRBJ2-4; D uncertain. This CDR3 is 16 amino acids long. V lost 1 base and J 2 bases, leaving 12 bases between the germline ends. CDR1 is SGHAT and CDR2 is FQDESV in the germline V gene (reference sequence). The CDR3 nucleotides read TGTGCCAGCAGCTTAGGGGAAGCAGGCCCCAAAAACATTCAGTACTTC. This sequence encodes CASSLGEAGPKNIQYF.

V and J are TRBV12-3 or TRBV12-4 and TRBJ2-2; D is unclear. CDR3 length: 12 residues. The germline V and J ends were trimmed by 8 bases and 2 bases, with 6 bases remaining between them. The CDR3 region has the DNA TGTGCCAGCCTAATCAACACCGGGGAGCTGTTTTTT. It encodes CASLINTGELFF.

On this clonotype itself: The junction differs from germline at one of its ends, possibly a read error. The rearrangement joins TRBV11-2 to TRBJ2-4; the D is unclear. The CDR3 spans 15 residues. The germline V gene has CDR1 SGHAT and CDR2 FQNNGV. CDR3: CPSSLEGLVKNIQYF. CDR3 bases: TGTCCCAGCAGCTTAGAAGGGCTAGTCAAAAACATTCAGTACTTC.

As to this clonotype: A much more abundant neighbour one base away suggests this may be a read error. The rearrangement links TRBV29-1 to TRBJ1-2; D not resolved. CDR1 and CDR2 from the germline V gene are SQVTM and ANQGSEA. The CDR3 has 12 amino acids. Trimming left V 7 bases short and J 4 bases short, with 13 bases between. CDR3 bases: TGCAGCGCTGGTAGTCGACTCTATGGCTACACCTTC. Translation: CSAGSRLYGYTF.

This chain joins TRBV10-3 and TRBJ1-2, with D possibly being TRBD1 (5 bases). The ends were cut back, 2 bases at V and 3 bases at J, with 7 bases in the middle. Germline loops: CDR1 ENHRY, CDR2 SYGVKD. This CDR3 comprises 13 residues. CDR3 region: CAISEARDYGYTF. DNA of the CDR3: TGTGCCATCAGTGAGGCCAGGGACTATGGCTACACCTTC.

The chain links TRBV30 to TRBJ2-1; 10 bases line up with TRBD2. Looked up from germline, CDR1 is GTSNPN and CDR2 is SVGIG (reference sequence). V trimming: 3 bases; J trimming: 1 base; junction bases outside the gene matches: 3. The length of the CDR3 is 15 residues. CDR3 region: CAWSPLAGSYNEQFF. The CDR3 DNA sequence: TGTGCCTGGAGCCCACTAGCGGGGTCCTACAATGAGCAGTTCTTC.

This sequence joins TRBV6-1 and TRBJ2-7, with 12 positions matching TRBD2. Germline CDR1 and CDR2: MNHNS and SASEGT. This CDR3 has 14 amino acids. Trimming cost V 7 bases and J 10 bases; bases outside gene matches: 11. CDR3 sequence: CASIRTSGNWDQYF. CDR3 DNA: TGTGCCAGCATCAGGACTAGCGGGAATTGGGACCAGTACTTC.

As regards this clonotype: Being one base from a much bigger clone, this may be a read error. The rearrangement links TRBV11-2 to TRBJ2-5; no reliable D call. The CDR3 is 12 amino acids. Per the germline V gene, CDR1 is SGHAT and CDR2 is FQNNGV. The CDR3 sequence is CASSLGSEIQCF. In nucleotides, the CDR3 is TGTGCCAGCAGCTTAGGTTCGGAGATCCAGTGCTTC.

The chain has TRBV10-3 and TRBJ1-1; D is ambiguous. Trimming pared 10 bases from V and 4 bases from J, leaving 16 bases between. Germline V gene sequence: CDR1 ENHRY, CDR2 SYGVKD. This CDR3 spans 13 amino acids. Here the CDR3 DNA reads TGTGCCACCGTAGGGCCTGAAGGCACTGAAGCTTTCTTT. This codes for CATVGPEGTEAFF.

The rearrangement links TRBV10-2 to TRBJ2-5; D remains unclear. This CDR3 region has 15 residues. Between the trimmed V and J ends, which lost 2 bases and 3 bases, there was a span of 13 bases. The germline CDR1 and CDR2 sequences are WSHSY and SAAADI. The CDR3 DNA sequence: TGCGCCAGCAGTGAGGCGGTTCGGTGGGAAGAGACCCAGTACTTC. It yields the protein CASSEAVRWEETQYF.

In regard to this clonotype: Mismatch with germline at one junction end may stem from a read error. The CDR3 here is CASGQVWGYEQYF. In DNA form, the CDR3 reads TGTGCCAGCGGCCAAGTGTGGGGGTACGAGCAGTACTTC. The gene calls are TRBV14 and TRBJ2-7, with D perhaps assigned TRBD1 or TRBD2 (5 bases each). The CDR3 sequence is 13 residues long. CDR1 is SGHDN, CDR2 FVKESK, per germline.

About this clonotype: A junction end diverges from the germline sequence, so it may reflect a read error. The J gene is TRBJ2-7, the V gene TRBV11-2, with 7 bases that match TRBD2. The CDR3 runs 12 residues. Germline CDR1 reads SGHAT; CDR2 reads FQNNGV. The DNA of the CDR3 is TGTGCTAGCTCGGCTAGCGGCTACGAGCATTACTTC. As protein: CASSASGYEHYF.